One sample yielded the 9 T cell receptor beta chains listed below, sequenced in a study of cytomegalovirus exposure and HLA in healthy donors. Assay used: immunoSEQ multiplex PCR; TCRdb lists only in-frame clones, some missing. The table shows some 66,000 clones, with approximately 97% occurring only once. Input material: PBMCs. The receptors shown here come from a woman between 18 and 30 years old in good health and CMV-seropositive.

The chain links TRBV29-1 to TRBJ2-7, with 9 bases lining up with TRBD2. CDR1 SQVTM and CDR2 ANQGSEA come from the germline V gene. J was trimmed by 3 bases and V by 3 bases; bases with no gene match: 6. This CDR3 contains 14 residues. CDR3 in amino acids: CSVDGASGIYEQYF. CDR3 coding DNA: TGCAGCGTTGATGGGGCTAGCGGGATCTACGAGCAGTACTTC.

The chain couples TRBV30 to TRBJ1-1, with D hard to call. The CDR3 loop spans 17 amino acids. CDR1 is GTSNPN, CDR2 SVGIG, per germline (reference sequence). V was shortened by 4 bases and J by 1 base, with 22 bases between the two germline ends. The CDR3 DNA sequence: TGTGCCTGGAATGTAGGCAGACCTCGCCGACAGAACACTGAAGCTTTCTTT. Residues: CAWNVGRPRRQNTEAFF.

This CDR3 reads CSVVTSGRAYEQYF. Written as DNA, the CDR3 is TGCAGCGTTGTGACTAGCGGGAGGGCTTACGAGCAGTACTTC. The chain couples TRBV29-1 to TRBJ2-7; 14 bases line up with TRBD2. Trimming removed 4 bases from V and 4 bases from J; junction bases left unmatched: 3. Germline V gene lookup returns CDR1 SQVTM and CDR2 ANQGSEA. The CDR3 extends over 14 amino acids.

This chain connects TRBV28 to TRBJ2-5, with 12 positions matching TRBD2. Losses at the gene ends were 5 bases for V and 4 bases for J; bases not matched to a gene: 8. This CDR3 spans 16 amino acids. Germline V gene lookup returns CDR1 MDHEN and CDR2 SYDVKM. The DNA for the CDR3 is TGTGCCAGCAGTCCTCTACTAGCGGGAGGTAGAGAGACCCAGTACTTC. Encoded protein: CASSPLLAGGRETQYF.

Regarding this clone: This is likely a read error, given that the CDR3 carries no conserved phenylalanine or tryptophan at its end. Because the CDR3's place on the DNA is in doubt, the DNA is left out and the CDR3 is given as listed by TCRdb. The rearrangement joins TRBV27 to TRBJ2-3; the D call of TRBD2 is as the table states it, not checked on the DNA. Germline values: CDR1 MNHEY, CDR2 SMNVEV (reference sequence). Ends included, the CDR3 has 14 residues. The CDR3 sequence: CASSSGLAGGSCSI.

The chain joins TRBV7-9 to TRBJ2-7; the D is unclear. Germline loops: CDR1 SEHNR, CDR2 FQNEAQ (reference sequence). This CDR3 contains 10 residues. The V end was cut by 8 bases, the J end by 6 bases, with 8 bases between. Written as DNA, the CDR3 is TGTGCCAGCGGGCCCTCCGAGCAGTACTTC. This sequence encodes CASGPSEQYF.

The CDR3 sequence is CASSPNPDYRRIYNEQFF. In nucleotides, the CDR3 is TGCGCCAGCAGCCCCAATCCTGACTACCGGCGAATATACAATGAGCAGTTCTTC. J is TRBJ2-1 and V is TRBV5-1; D might be TRBD2 (5 bases). Trimming removed 4 bases at V and 4 bases at J, with 24 bases between. Germline loops: CDR1 SGHRS, CDR2 YFSETQ. The CDR3 contains 18 residues. The full variable domain, rest sourced from reference TRBV5-1 and TRBJ2-1, is KAGVTQTPRYLIKTRGQQVTLSCSPISGHRSVSWYQQTPGQGLQFLFEYFSETQRNKGNFPGRFSGRQFSNSRSEMNVSTLELGDSALYLCASSPNPDYRRIYNEQFFGPGTRLTVL.

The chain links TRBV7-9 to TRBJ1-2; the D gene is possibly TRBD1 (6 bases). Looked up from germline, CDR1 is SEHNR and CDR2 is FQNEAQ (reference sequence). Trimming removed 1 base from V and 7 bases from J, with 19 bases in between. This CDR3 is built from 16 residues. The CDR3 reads CASSLVRSRGAAGYTF. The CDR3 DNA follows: TGTGCCAGCAGCTTAGTAAGGTCCAGGGGAGCGGCTGGCTACACCTTC.

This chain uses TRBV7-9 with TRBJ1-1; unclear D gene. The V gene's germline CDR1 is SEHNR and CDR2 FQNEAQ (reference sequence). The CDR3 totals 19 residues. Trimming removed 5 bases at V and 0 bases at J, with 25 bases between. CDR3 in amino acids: CASSRTFGVTTNLNTEAFF. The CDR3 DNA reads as TGTGCCAGCAGCCGAACGTTCGGAGTTACTACTAACTTGAACACTGAAGCTTTCTTT.